This T cell receptor beta chain stems from a study of T-cell memory formation after mild COVID-19. Study-wide findings and caveats: The SARS-CoV-2 specificity of second-wave clones reaching peak at day 37 remained unverified. CD4+ contracting clones were found mainly in CM and EM, and CD8+ ones in EMRA. Among clones contracting day 15 to 85, CD4/CD8 was balanced, whereas later expanders leaned CD4+.

MiXCR was run by TCRdb on the 5' RACE reads, yielding one entry per CDR3 protein. The table has 150,000 to 200,000 distinct CDR3 sequences, 16% seen once; the top ten hold 2% to 2.5%. This clonotype showed up many times. The antigen is undetermined. The CDR3 consists of 17 residues. V was shortened by 5 bases and J by 1 base, with 15 bases between the two germline ends. The rearrangement links TRBV12-3 or TRBV12-4 to TRBJ2-6, with D perhaps matching TRBD1 (6 bases). This clonotype was obtained from an adult woman who had mild COVID-19 (a few samples of this study predate the infection). Cell type and time point are not known. The sample comprised PBMCs or a T cell subset sorted from them (not recorded which). The CDR3 spells CASSLSQGLSGANVLTF. The CDR3 DNA follows: TGTGCCAGCAGTCTTTCGCAGGGGCTGTCTGGGGCCAACGTCCTGACTTTC.